A selection of T cell receptor beta chains follows, all from one sample in a study of blood T cell repertoires in COVID-19. This table comes from immunoSEQ multiplex PCR, and its TCRdb copy is limited to in-frame clones, with some not included. The sample carries some 210,000 clones, 70% to 90% recorded once. The specimen sequenced was PBMCs or T cells enriched from blood (not recorded which). The source is a man in his forties or fifties who had recovered from COVID-19. Both conserved end residues are part of each CDR3. D genes are given only for firm matches. Part of the rows lack a size; the others show once, few, many or a class for expanded clones.

J gene: TRBJ1-3; V gene: TRBV6-4; clone size: few; D gene: .; CDR3 DNA: TGTGCCAGCAGTGACGAGGCAGGGGCCGCCTCTGGAAACACCATATATTTT; CDR3 protein: CASSDEAGAASGNTIYF
J gene: TRBJ2-1; V gene: TRBV19; clone size: once; D gene: .; CDR3 DNA: TGTGCCACGTCGTCCCGCTCCTACAATGAGCAGTTCTTC; CDR3 protein: CATSSRSYNEQFF
J gene: TRBJ1-5; V gene: TRBV10-3; clone size: .; D gene: .; CDR3 DNA: TGTGCCATCAGTGAAATGCAGTCGGGTCAGCCCCAGCATTTT; CDR3 protein: CAISEMQSGQPQHF
J gene: TRBJ1-2; V gene: TRBV14; clone size: once; D gene: .; CDR3 DNA: TGTGCCAGCAGCCAAGTTCCAGGGTATGGCTACACCTTC; CDR3 protein: CASSQVPGYGYTF
J gene: TRBJ2-5; V gene: TRBV4-1; clone size: .; D gene: TRBD2; CDR3 DNA: TGCGCCAGCAGCCAAGAGGGGGGGATAAGACTAGCGGGGTTGGAGACCCAGTACTTC; CDR3 protein: CASSQEGGIRLAGLETQYF
J gene: TRBJ2-1; V gene: TRBV3-1/TRBV3-2; clone size: .; D gene: TRBD1; CDR3 DNA: TGTGCCAGCAGCCAAGAGGCAGGGGGTCGGAATGAGCAGTTCTTC; CDR3 protein: CASSQEAGGRNEQFF
J gene: TRBJ2-2; V gene: TRBV5-4; clone size: once; D gene: TRBD2; CDR3 DNA: TGTGCCAGCAGCTTGGCTAGCGGGGGGTTGATCGGGGAGCTGTTTTTT; CDR3 protein: CASSLASGGLIGELFF
J gene: TRBJ1-2; V gene: TRBV9; clone size: .; D gene: .; CDR3 DNA: TGTGCCAGCAGCGGAGGACAAGGAGGCTACACCTTC; CDR3 protein: CASSGGQGGYTF
J gene: TRBJ2-1; V gene: TRBV6-1; clone size: .; D gene: .; CDR3 DNA: TGTGCCAGCAGTGATCCGGGATTGGGCAATGAGCAGTTCTTC; CDR3 protein: CASSDPGLGNEQFF
J gene: TRBJ2-3; V gene: TRBV2; clone size: few; D gene: .; CDR3 DNA: TGTGCCAGCAGTGAAGTTAGCGGCACAGATACGCAGTATTTT; CDR3 protein: CASSEVSGTDTQYF
J gene: TRBJ2-1; V gene: TRBV27; clone size: few; D gene: .; CDR3 DNA: TGTGCCAGCAGTCAAGTCGGGGTGATGGATGAGCAGTTCTTC; CDR3 protein: CASSQVGVMDEQFF
J gene: TRBJ1-5; V gene: TRBV12-3/TRBV12-4; clone size: .; D gene: TRBD1; CDR3 DNA: TGTGCCAGCAGGACAGGGAGCAATCAGCCCCAGCATTTT; CDR3 protein: CASRTGSNQPQHF
J gene: TRBJ1-2; V gene: TRBV5-4; clone size: .; D gene: .; CDR3 DNA: TGTGCCAGCAGCTATCGGGGGGGGCTCTATGGCTACACCTTC; CDR3 protein: CASSYRGGLYGYTF
J gene: TRBJ1-5; V gene: TRBV3-1/TRBV3-2; clone size: .; D gene: .; CDR3 DNA: TGTGCCAGCAGCCAAGACAGGTATCAGCCCCAGCATTTT; CDR3 protein: CASSQDRYQPQHF
J gene: TRBJ2-7; V gene: TRBV19; clone size: .; D gene: TRBD1; CDR3 DNA: TGTGCCAGTAGTATAGATTTGATGGAGACAGGGGCTTCCCACGAGCAGTACTTC; CDR3 protein: CASSIDLMETGASHEQYF
J gene: TRBJ1-1; V gene: TRBV7-9; clone size: .; D gene: .; CDR3 DNA: TGTGCCAGCAGCTCCGGAACTCCGGGACTTGAAGCTTTCTTT; CDR3 protein: CASSSGTPGLEAFF
J gene: TRBJ2-7; V gene: TRBV5-6; clone size: .; D gene: .; CDR3 DNA: TGTGCCAGCAGCTTGGACGGGACTCTCCTCTCCTACGAGCAGTACTTC; CDR3 protein: CASSLDGTLLSYEQYF
J gene: TRBJ1-2; V gene: TRBV24-1; clone size: .; D gene: .; CDR3 DNA: TGTGCCACCAGTGATTCGTCCAGTGGCTACACCTTC; CDR3 protein: CATSDSSSGYTF
J gene: TRBJ1-5; V gene: TRBV19; clone size: .; D gene: TRBD1; CDR3 DNA: TGTGCCAGTAGGACCCGGGACAGGGGTGACAATCAGCCCCAGCATTTT; CDR3 protein: CASRTRDRGDNQPQHF
J gene: TRBJ2-7; V gene: TRBV7-2; clone size: .; D gene: .; CDR3 DNA: TGTGCCAGCAGCGCGAGGGACTCCTACGAGCAGTACTTC; CDR3 protein: CASSARDSYEQYF
J gene: TRBJ1-5; V gene: TRBV27; clone size: .; D gene: .; CDR3 DNA: TGTGCCAGCAGTTTAAAGAGTTCTCAGCCCCAGCATTTT; CDR3 protein: CASSLKSSQPQHF
J gene: TRBJ1-1; V gene: TRBV19; clone size: .; D gene: .; CDR3 DNA: TGTGCCAGTAGCTCCCAACGGATGGGCGCTGAAGCTTTCTTT; CDR3 protein: CASSSQRMGAEAFF
J gene: TRBJ1-4; V gene: TRBV30; clone size: .; D gene: TRBD1; CDR3 DNA: TGTGCCTGGAGTGTACGCGGGACAGGGGGCGAAAAACTGTTTTTT; CDR3 protein: CAWSVRGTGGEKLFF
J gene: TRBJ2-7; V gene: TRBV5-1; clone size: .; D gene: TRBD1; CDR3 DNA: TGCGCCAGCAGCTTGGCGCCGGGACAGGGATCCCAGGAGCAGTACTTC; CDR3 protein: CASSLAPGQGSQEQYF
J gene: TRBJ2-1; V gene: TRBV30; clone size: .; D gene: .; CDR3 DNA: TGTGCCTGGTCCCGGGACTCCACTAGAAATGAGCAGTTCTTC; CDR3 protein: CAWSRDSTRNEQFF
J gene: TRBJ1-1; V gene: TRBV5-4; clone size: .; D gene: .; CDR3 DNA: TGTGCCAGCAGCCCCGACAGGCTAGAAGCTTTCTTT; CDR3 protein: CASSPDRLEAFF
J gene: TRBJ1-6; V gene: TRBV9; clone size: .; D gene: .; CDR3 DNA: TGTGCCAGCAGCGTTCTGGGCTCTGATTCACCCCTCCACTTT; CDR3 protein: CASSVLGSDSPLHF
J gene: TRBJ2-1; V gene: TRBV7-3; clone size: few; D gene: TRBD1; CDR3 DNA: TGTGCCAGCAGCCCCGGGACAGGTTACAATGAGCAGTTCTTC; CDR3 protein: CASSPGTGYNEQFF
J gene: TRBJ1-3; V gene: TRBV18; clone size: .; D gene: .; CDR3 DNA: TGTGCCAGCTCAGTGGACAAATACTCTGGAAACACCATATATTTT; CDR3 protein: CASSVDKYSGNTIYF
J gene: TRBJ2-2; V gene: TRBV10-2; clone size: .; D gene: .; CDR3 DNA: TGCGCCAGCAGTGATAGGCCCAAGACCGGGGGCGGGGAGCTGTTTTTT; CDR3 protein: CASSDRPKTGGGELFF
J gene: TRBJ2-1; V gene: TRBV11-3; clone size: few; D gene: .; CDR3 DNA: TGTGCCAGCAGCTTTAGTCGAGACAATGAGCAGTTCTTC; CDR3 protein: CASSFSRDNEQFF
J gene: TRBJ1-2; V gene: TRBV6-5; clone size: .; D gene: .; CDR3 DNA: TGTGCCAGCAGTTACGCCAGGGAAGGTGGCTACACCTTC; CDR3 protein: CASSYAREGGYTF
J gene: TRBJ1-1; V gene: TRBV2; clone size: .; D gene: .; CDR3 DNA: TGTGCCAGCAGGCCGACAGGGAACACTGAAGCTTTCTTT; CDR3 protein: CASRPTGNTEAFF
J gene: TRBJ2-2; V gene: TRBV30; clone size: .; D gene: .; CDR3 DNA: TGTGCCTGGAGTAGCAACTGGAGGACCGGGGAGCTGTTTTTT; CDR3 protein: CAWSSNWRTGELFF
J gene: TRBJ1-5; V gene: TRBV18; clone size: once; D gene: TRBD1; CDR3 DNA: TGTGCCAGCTCAGGGACAGGGGTGGGTCAGCCCCAGCATTTT; CDR3 protein: CASSGTGVGQPQHF
J gene: TRBJ2-2; V gene: TRBV7-8; clone size: .; D gene: .; CDR3 DNA: TGTGCCAGCAGCTCAGACCGGGTCGGGGGAGCCGGGGAGCTGTTTTTT; CDR3 protein: CASSSDRVGGAGELFF
J gene: TRBJ1-2; V gene: TRBV10-3; clone size: .; D gene: TRBD1; CDR3 DNA: TGTGCCATCAGTGACCCGAGGTGGGGACAGGGGGGAAATGGCTACACCTTC; CDR3 protein: CAISDPRWGQGGNGYTF
J gene: TRBJ1-2; V gene: TRBV19; clone size: .; D gene: .; CDR3 DNA: TGTGCCAGTAGTATTTTTGGCGGGGCCCGTCAGGACTATGGCTACACCTTC; CDR3 protein: CASSIFGGARQDYGYTF
J gene: TRBJ1-2; V gene: TRBV5-1; clone size: few; D gene: TRBD1; CDR3 DNA: TGCGCCAGCAGCTCGACGGGACAGGGGCGTTTGGGCTACACCTTC; CDR3 protein: CASSSTGQGRLGYTF
J gene: TRBJ2-1; V gene: TRBV14; clone size: .; D gene: .; CDR3 DNA: TGTGCCAGCAGCCAAAAAAAAACGGGAGTTTCCTACAATGAGCAGTTCTTC; CDR3 protein: CASSQKKTGVSYNEQFF
J gene: TRBJ1-4; V gene: TRBV7-9; clone size: few; D gene: .; CDR3 DNA: TGTGCCAGCAGCTTAGGGTCAGCAACTAATGAAAAACTGTTTTTT; CDR3 protein: CASSLGSATNEKLFF
J gene: TRBJ2-7; V gene: TRBV2; clone size: .; D gene: TRBD2; CDR3 DNA: TGTGCCAGCAGCCAACAGCGGGAGACCTCCTACGAGCAGTACTTC; CDR3 protein: CASSQQRETSYEQYF
J gene: TRBJ2-1; V gene: TRBV19; clone size: .; D gene: .; CDR3 DNA: TGTGCCAGTAGTATATATGGGTTGGGGGGTAATGAGCAGTTCTTC; CDR3 protein: CASSIYGLGGNEQFF
J gene: TRBJ2-7; V gene: TRBV6-5; clone size: .; D gene: TRBD2; CDR3 DNA: TGTGCCAGCAGTATTAGCGGGAGCTCCTACGAGCAGTACTTC; CDR3 protein: CASSISGSSYEQYF
J gene: TRBJ2-1; V gene: TRBV2; clone size: .; D gene: TRBD2; CDR3 DNA: TGTGCCAGCAGTGGGACTAGCGGGAGTTTCAATGAGCAGTTCTTC; CDR3 protein: CASSGTSGSFNEQFF
J gene: TRBJ1-1; V gene: TRBV9; clone size: .; D gene: .; CDR3 DNA: TGTGCCAGCAGCGTAGCAGTGAACACTGAAGCTTTCTTT; CDR3 protein: CASSVAVNTEAFF
J gene: TRBJ2-1; V gene: TRBV10-1; clone size: few; D gene: .; CDR3 DNA: TGCGCCAGCAGTGATGGGGGGGCAGGTGGGAATGAGCAGTTCTTC; CDR3 protein: CASSDGGAGGNEQFF
J gene: TRBJ2-3; V gene: TRBV9; clone size: .; D gene: .; CDR3 DNA: TGTGCCAGCAGCGTAGGACGGAGTTGGGATACGCAGTATTTT; CDR3 protein: CASSVGRSWDTQYF
J gene: TRBJ2-7; V gene: TRBV7-8; clone size: .; D gene: .; CDR3 DNA: TGTGCCAGCAGCTTAATTATCCGGGAACGAGACTACGAGCAGTACTTC; CDR3 protein: CASSLIIRERDYEQYF
J gene: TRBJ1-2; V gene: TRBV7-3; clone size: .; D gene: .; CDR3 DNA: TGTGCCAGCAGCTCCCCTTACAGGAGCCCTAGCGATGGCTACACCTTC; CDR3 protein: CASSSPYRSPSDGYTF
J gene: TRBJ2-1; V gene: TRBV7-6; clone size: .; D gene: TRBD1; CDR3 DNA: TGTGCCAGCAGCCAGGGACAGGGGGCTCTCAATGAGCAGTTCTTC; CDR3 protein: CASSQGQGALNEQFF
J gene: TRBJ2-3; V gene: TRBV19; clone size: .; D gene: TRBD2; CDR3 DNA: TGTGCCAGTAGTGGGTCGGGAGGGACTAGCACAGATACGCAGTATTTT; CDR3 protein: CASSGSGGTSTDTQYF
J gene: TRBJ2-6; V gene: TRBV5-1; clone size: .; D gene: .; CDR3 DNA: TGCGCCAGCAGCCAAGACAGGTCCGGGGCCAACGTCCTGACTTTC; CDR3 protein: CASSQDRSGANVLTF
J gene: TRBJ1-2; V gene: TRBV5-1; clone size: .; D gene: .; CDR3 DNA: TGCGCCAGCAGCGGCGGGGGGAACTATGGCTACACCTTC; CDR3 protein: CASSGGGNYGYTF
J gene: TRBJ1-1; V gene: TRBV3-1/TRBV3-2; clone size: .; D gene: .; CDR3 DNA: TGTGCCAGCAGCCACGGACAGCAAGCTTTCTTT; CDR3 protein: CASSHGQQAFF
J gene: TRBJ2-2; V gene: TRBV24-1; clone size: .; D gene: .; CDR3 DNA: TGTGCCACCAGTGACCTCAGGGTAGGGGATTCCGGGGAGCTGTTTTTT; CDR3 protein: CATSDLRVGDSGELFF
J gene: TRBJ2-4; V gene: TRBV19; clone size: .; D gene: TRBD1; CDR3 DNA: TGTGCCAGTACGCGGACAGGTCTAGCCAAAAACATTCAGTACTTC; CDR3 protein: CASTRTGLAKNIQYF
J gene: TRBJ2-6; V gene: TRBV4-1; clone size: .; D gene: .; CDR3 DNA: TGCGCCAGCAGCCAAGATCCCGCTTCGGGGTGGGCTGGGGCCAACGTCCTGACTTTC; CDR3 protein: CASSQDPASGWAGANVLTF
J gene: TRBJ2-5; V gene: TRBV5-4; clone size: .; D gene: .; CDR3 DNA: TGTGCCAGCAGCTTAGGGGCCCAAGAGACCCAGTACTTC; CDR3 protein: CASSLGAQETQYF
J gene: TRBJ2-7; V gene: TRBV5-1; clone size: few; D gene: TRBD1; CDR3 DNA: TGCGCCAGCAGCGACGGGACAGGGGGCGTTTGGAGTGACGAGCAGTACTTC; CDR3 protein: CASSDGTGGVWSDEQYF